These 11 T cell receptor beta chains originate from one sample sequenced in a study of shared clonotypes between healthy human individuals. The table came from immunoSEQ multiplex PCR; TCRdb's copy has only in-frame clones and leaves some out. The sample consists of 110,000 or so clones, 55% to 80% of them appearing once. Material for sequencing was memory CD8+ T cells sorted from blood. Noted subset: CD45RO+ cells pooled with CCR7-negative TemRA cells. The receptor source for this set is a woman aged 25 to 45 in good health.

This clone came up a few times. This chain joins TRBV27 and TRBJ2-7, with 10 bases identical to TRBD2. This CDR3 has 16 residues. Germline trimming cut 1 base from V and 5 bases from J; bases unmatched to any gene: 8. Germline V gives CDR1 MNHEY, CDR2 SMNVEV (reference sequence). The CDR3 DNA reads as TGTGCCAGCAGTTTATTGCTAGCGGGAGCGGGGGACGAGCAGTACTTC. This encodes CASSLLLAGAGDEQYF.

The chain carries TRBV6-5 and TRBJ1-2; TRBD1 aligns across 7 bases. The germline gives CDR1 MNHEY, CDR2 SVGAGI. Unmatched junction bases numbered 10, after V lost 4 bases and J lost 8 bases. The CDR3 covers 14 residues. The CDR3 spells CASSSQGGAGGYTF. DNA of the CDR3: TGTGCCAGCAGTTCTCAAGGGGGCGCGGGGGGCTACACCTTC.

The gene calls are TRBV19 and TRBJ1-3; the D gene is possibly TRBD1 (6 bases). Germline lookup yields CDR1 LNHDA and CDR2 SQIVND (reference sequence). This CDR3 contains 15 residues. This chain's CDR3 is CDPVWTDNSGNTIYF. As DNA, the CDR3 is TGTGACCCGGTTTGGACAGACAACTCTGGAAACACCATATATTTT.

This chain connects TRBV14 to TRBJ1-1; the D is unclear. The CDR3 has 13 amino acids. Germline-derived CDR1 and CDR2 are SGHDN and FVKESK. The V and J ends lost 5 bases and 0 bases respectively, with 7 bases between them. CDR3 in amino acids: CASSTYLNTEAFF. The CDR3 coding sequence is TGTGCCAGCAGCACGTACTTGAACACTGAAGCTTTCTTT.

The chain has TRBV11-2 and TRBJ2-7; D unclear. The CDR3 covers 14 residues. The V end was cut by 2 bases, the J end by 4 bases, with 12 bases between. Per germline, CDR1 SGHAT and CDR2 FQNNGV. CDR3 DNA: TGTGCCAGCAGCTTACGGCCCGACGTTTACGAGCAGTACTTC. This codes for CASSLRPDVYEQYF. The whole variable domain, remainder taken from reference TRBV11-2 and TRBJ2-7, is EAGVAQSPRYKIIEKRQSVAFWCNPISGHATLYWYQQILGQGPKLLIQFQNNGVVDDSQLPKDRFSAERLKGVDSTLKIQPAKLEDSAVYLCASSLRPDVYEQYFGPGTRLTVT.

The chain employs TRBV27 and TRBJ2-2; 7 bases align to TRBD2. The germline V gene encodes CDR1 MNHEY and CDR2 SMNVEV (reference sequence). CDR3 size: 15 residues. V lost 5 bases, J lost 7 bases, and 10 bases stayed unmatched. The DNA for the CDR3 is TGTGCCAGCAGTAGAAGACTAGCCTATGGCGGGGAGCTGTTTTTT. As protein: CASSRRLAYGGELFF.

The table lists this clone with a count of one. Different DNA sequences within this sample yield the same CDR3. The chain has TRBV7-2 and TRBJ2-7; the D is unclear. Germline assignment: CDR1 SGHTA and CDR2 FQGNSA. This CDR3 comprises 14 residues. Between the trimmed V and J ends, which lost 4 bases and 0 bases, there was a span of 10 bases. The CDR3 is CASSSQRDSYEQYF. DNA of the CDR3: TGTGCCAGCAGCTCCCAGCGTGACTCCTACGAGCAGTACTTC.

J is TRBJ2-2 and V is TRBV6-5, with no clear D. CDR1 and CDR2 (germline): MNHEY, SVGAGI. This CDR3 has 15 residues. With 2 bases removed from V and 2 bases from J, the gap between germline ends came to 9 bases. CDR3 sequence (DNA): TGTGCCAGCAGTTACGTGACCTTAAACACCGGGGAGCTGTTTTTT. Translating gives CASSYVTLNTGELFF.

J is TRBJ2-1 and V is TRBV27, with no clear D. The CDR3 loop spans 13 amino acids. CDR1 is MNHEY, CDR2 SMNVEV, per germline (reference sequence). V was shortened by 6 bases and J by 3 bases, with 9 bases between the two germline ends. CDR3 DNA: TGTGCCAGCAGCTACGACAACTACAATGAGCAGTTCTTC. Protein product: CASSYDNYNEQFF.

This rearrangement joins TRBV15 to TRBJ1-5; 8 nucleotides agree with TRBD1. The V segment lost 1 base and the J segment 6 bases; nucleotides outside the gene matches: 2. This CDR3 comprises 14 residues. The germline gives CDR1 LNHNV, CDR2 YYDKDF (reference sequence). The CDR3 coding sequence is TGTGCCACCAGCAGAGGGACAGGGACTCAGCCCCAGCATTTT. Its protein product is CATSRGTGTQPQHF.

This rearrangement joins TRBV4-1 to TRBJ2-3; perhaps TRBD1 as D (6 bases). The CDR3 extends over 17 amino acids. Germline V lookup: CDR1 MGHRA, CDR2 YSYEKL. V was trimmed by 0 bases and J by 3 bases, leaving 16 bases between them. DNA for the CDR3: TGCGCCAGCAGCCAAGAAGGGGGATATAGTATGACAGATACGCAGTATTTT. Its translation: CASSQEGGYSMTDTQYF.